This TCR beta chain comes out of a study of a mutant IDH1 vaccine in newly diagnosed glioma. Study-level information: Patients got their first vaccination 4-6 weeks after radiotherapy alone, or with temozolomide cycles.

The sample's time point: week 23, last vaccination. The vaccine gave 300 ug of a 20-mer mutant IDH1 peptide subcutaneously per dose. About this clone: As yet, its antigen is unknown.

The table came from immunoSEQ multiplex PCR; TCRdb's copy has only in-frame clones and leaves some out. The sample records about 56,000 clones, about 87% being singletons. The CDR3 loop spans 16 amino acids. V shed 7 bases, J shed 4 bases, and the junction held 9 bases outside the gene matches. Per the germline V gene, CDR1 is MDHEN and CDR2 is SYDVKM. Source: PBMCs, taken from a glioma patient whose treatment included an IDH1 peptide vaccine. The TCR comes from a man aged 40-49 years with glioma. V and J are TRBV28 and TRBJ2-1, with 11 bases identical to TRBD2. The CDR3 loop is CASTPPSGRTYNEQFF. Written as DNA, the CDR3 is TGTGCCAGCACCCCTCCTAGCGGGAGGACGTACAATGAGCAGTTCTTC.